Here is one T cell receptor (beta chain) with its context. CDR3 size: 16 residues. As handled by the study authors: The authors estimated nucleated cell counts from reference gene primer amplification. Libraries were prepared by immunoSEQ multiplex PCR; TCRdb keeps only in-frame clonotypes and omits some of them. From that table come the V and J calls and clone size; the DNA was used to work out D and trimming. Among roughly 100,000 clones listed, approximately 88% were seen once. The source of the sample is a study of blood T cell repertoires in COVID-19. At the level of the study: Samples taken during acute and convalescent COVID-19 were collected in the United States, Italy and Spain. T cells, B-cell-depleted T cells, or PBMCs supplied cDNA or gDNA.

Source material: peripheral blood. This TCR was sampled from a human donor in a cohort sampled during active COVID-19. This rearrangement joins TRBV21-1 to TRBJ1-2; TRBD1, the table's D call, lacks a check against the DNA. TRBV21-1 is flagged as a pseudogene. The CDR3 nucleotides are TGTGCCAGCAGCAAATTAGGAGCAGGGTATTTCTATGGCTACACCTTC. Residues: CASSKLGAGYFYGYTF.